Each of the 12 T cell receptor gamma chains below was sequenced from the same sample in a study of Vδ1+ human thymocytes. General observations from the study: Highly polyclonal TRG and TRD repertoires with Gaussian CDR3 length distributions appeared in thymus.

Extracted RNA was reverse transcribed into cDNA. Pooled V-gene forward primers with one constant-region reverse primer generated the CDR3 amplicons by multiplex PCR. TCRdb redid the clone calls on the multiplex PCR reads with CATT. Among about 27,000 gamma-chain clones listed, roughly a fifth were seen once. These TCRs are of unknown antigen specificity. The sequencing sample was made of Vdelta1+ gamma-delta thymocytes from the thymus. Subset denoted: FACS-sorted CD3+ TCRalphabeta- TCRVdelta1+ TCRVdelta2- thymocytes. These receptors all stem from a boy younger than two who had congenital heart surgery.

This clone turned up a few times. The rearrangement joins TRGV4 to TRGJ1 or TRGJ2. The J segment lost 5 bases and the V segment lost 1 base, leaving 5 bases of the junction unmatched. The CDR3 runs to 13 residues. The germline V gene has CDR1 EGSTGY and CDR2 YDSYTSSV. CDR3 in amino acids: CATWDGSDYKKLF. The CDR3 coding sequence is TGTGCCACCTGGGATGGTAGTGATTATAAGAAACTCTTT.

On this clone itself: Other DNA sequences of this sample code for an identical CDR3. The chain carries TRGV9 and TRGJ1 or TRGJ2. CDR1 is GITISATS, CDR2 ISYDGTV, per germline (reference sequence). The junction had 4 bases not matched to a gene; V was cut back by 2 bases and J by 0 bases. This CDR3 is 14 amino acids long. As DNA, the CDR3 is TGTGCCTTGTGGGAGGGGACGAATTATTATAAGAAACTCTTT. Its translation: CALWEGTNYYKKLF.

In this sample, this clone turned up a few times. The rearrangement uses TRGV9 and TRGJP. The germline V gene encodes CDR1 GITISATS and CDR2 ISYDGTV (reference sequence). V lost 0 bases to trimming and J lost 3 bases; unmatched junction nucleotides: 5. The CDR3 covers 18 residues. The CDR3 region is CALWEVVEQELGKKIKVF. CDR3 DNA sequence: TGTGCCTTGTGGGAGGTGGTCGAGCAAGAGTTGGGCAAAAAAATCAAGGTATTT.

The V call is TRGV9, the J call TRGJ1 or TRGJ2. The germline V gene encodes CDR1 GITISATS and CDR2 ISYDGTV (reference sequence). The trim removed 0 bases at V and 5 bases at J, leaving 7 bases unmatched. This CDR3 has 14 residues. In DNA form, the CDR3 reads TGTGCCTTGTGGGAGGTGGAGGGGGATTATAAGAAACTCTTT. Protein sequence: CALWEVEGDYKKLF.

Only a few counts were recorded for this clone. This chain connects TRGV8 to TRGJ1 or TRGJ2. The V gene's germline CDR1 is VENAVY and CDR2 YDSYNSRV. V was pared by 11 bases and J by 10 bases, with 8 bases of the junction left unmatched. This CDR3 comprises 9 residues. CDR3 bases: TGTGCCATCACATTAAAGAAACTCTTT. Translation gives CAITLKKLF.

This clone has a handful of counts. This chain links TRGV4 with TRGJ1 or TRGJ2. This CDR3 comprises 13 residues. The germline gives CDR1 EGSTGY, CDR2 YDSYTSSV. Trimming at V came to 0 bases and at J to 12 bases, leaving 11 bases not matched to a gene. In nucleotides, the CDR3 is TGTGCCACCTGGGATGGGTCCCCATGGAGGAAACTCTTT. Encoded protein: CATWDGSPWRKLF.

This clone was seen more than once but under ten times. The V gene is TRGV3, the J gene TRGJP1. V lost 3 bases to trimming and J lost 0 bases; unmatched junction nucleotides: 7. The CDR3 loop spans 16 amino acids. From germline, CDR1 is VTNTFY and CDR2 YDVSTARD (reference sequence). In nucleotides, the CDR3 is TGTGCCACCTGGGACGGGCAAAATACCACTGGTTGGTTCAAGATATTT. As protein: CATWDGQNTTGWFKIF.

This clone came up a few times. This chain joins TRGV5 and TRGJP2. The junction had 5 bases not matched to a gene; V was cut back by 4 bases and J by 3 bases. The CDR3 has 14 residues. Germline loops: CDR1 VINAFY, CDR2 YDVSNSKD. The CDR3 DNA reads as TGTGCCACCTGGGAGACATGTAGTGATTGGATCAAGACGTTT. It encodes CATWETCSDWIKTF.

This clone was detected only a few times. The V and J genes are TRGV4 and TRGJ1 or TRGJ2. Trimming at V came to 4 bases and at J to 3 bases, leaving 6 bases not matched to a gene. The length of the CDR3 is 13 residues. Germline loops: CDR1 EGSTGY, CDR2 YDSYTSSV. CDR3 sequence reads: CATWEGGYYKKLF. CDR3 coding DNA: TGTGCCACCTGGGAGGGGGGTTATTATAAGAAACTCTTT.

There are a few counts of this clone. The chain carries TRGV4 and TRGJ1 or TRGJ2. CDR1 is EGSTGY and CDR2 is YDSYTSSV in the germline V gene. The CDR3 is 13 amino acids. The V and J ends lost 4 bases and 12 bases, in that order; junction bases with no gene match: 15. The CDR3 reads CATWDGLGSGKLF. CDR3 nucleotides: TGTGCCACCTGGGACGGGCTGGGGTCGGGGAAACTCTTT.

V is TRGV9 and J is TRGJ1 or TRGJ2. This CDR3 comprises 17 residues. With V trimmed by 2 bases and J by 3 bases, 16 bases remained unmatched. Germline values: CDR1 GITISATS, CDR2 ISYDGTV (reference sequence). DNA for the CDR3: TGTGCCTTGTGGGAGGCCTATGTTTCGGGGGGTTATTATAAGAAACTCTTT. Amino acids: CALWEAYVSGGYYKKLF.

This clone was detected a few times. The genes are TRGV9 and TRGJ1 or TRGJ2. The germline CDR1 and CDR2 sequences are GITISATS and ISYDGTV (reference sequence). CDR3 length: 11 residues. The V segment lost 7 bases and the J segment 9 bases; nucleotides outside the gene matches: 9. In DNA, the CDR3 is TGTGCCTTGTGTAGTAGAGGTAAGAAACTCTTT. Translated: CALCSRGKKLF.